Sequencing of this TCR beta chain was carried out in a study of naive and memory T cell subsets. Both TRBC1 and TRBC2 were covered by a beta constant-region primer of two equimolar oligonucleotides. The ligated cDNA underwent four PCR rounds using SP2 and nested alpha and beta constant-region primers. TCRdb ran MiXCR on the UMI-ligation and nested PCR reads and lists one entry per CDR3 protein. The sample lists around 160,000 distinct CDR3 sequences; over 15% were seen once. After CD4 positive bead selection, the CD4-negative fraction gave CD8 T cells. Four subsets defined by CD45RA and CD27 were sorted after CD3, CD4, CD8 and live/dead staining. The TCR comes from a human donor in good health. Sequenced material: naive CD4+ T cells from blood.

The CDR3 spells CASSAQRVSYEQYF. The CDR3 bases are TGTGCCAGCAGCGCCCAGAGGGTCTCCTACGAGCAGTACTTC. The chain links TRBV7-2 to TRBJ2-7, with D perhaps matching TRBD2 (5 bases). The CDR3 extends over 14 amino acids. From germline, CDR1 is SGHTA and CDR2 FQGNSA. Trimming cost V 5 bases and J 0 bases, with 11 bases left between them.